The 14 T cell receptor beta chains below were found in one sample sequenced in a study of shared T cell receptors in the human thymus. This table comes from immunoSEQ multiplex PCR, and its TCRdb copy is limited to in-frame clones, with some not included. The sample has 720,000 or so clones, 80% to 90% seen once. The sample was also reused in another study, on human thymus T cells.

Sequenced: thymocytes. The receptors originated from a girl under three years old with a congenital heart defect.

As regards this clone: A read error may account for a junction end that differs from germline. The J gene is TRBJ1-2, the V gene TRBV19; 9 bases match TRBD1. Germline V lookup: CDR1 LNHDA, CDR2 SQIVND (reference sequence). CDR3 size: 15 residues. CDR3: CASSVETGTGNGYTF. CDR3 DNA: TGTGCCAGTAGTGTAGAAACAGGGACAGGGAATGGCTACACCTTC.

Concerning this clone: The same CDR3 can be traced to other DNA sequences in this sample. The chain carries TRBV5-4 and TRBJ1-6, with D tentatively TRBD1 (6 bases). Germline loops: CDR1 SGHNT, CDR2 YYREEE (reference sequence). The V end lost 2 bases, the J end lost 0 bases, and 15 bases lay between the germline ends. The CDR3 runs to 18 residues. CDR3 sequence (DNA): TGTGCCAGCAGCTTTTCCTCGGACAGCAGCTCCTATAATTCACCCCTCCACTTT. It codes for CASSFSSDSSSYNSPLHF.

The chain uses TRBV4-1 and TRBJ1-2; no reliable D call. This CDR3 has 14 amino acids. CDR1 is MGHRA and CDR2 is YSYEKL in the germline V gene. Trimming stripped 0 bases from V and 2 bases from J, with 7 bases between. The CDR3 DNA sequence: TGCGCCAGCAGCCAAGACAGTTGGAACTATGGCTACACCTTC. Its translation is CASSQDSWNYGYTF.

This rearrangement joins TRBV15 to TRBJ1-2, with TRBD1 matching over 7 bases. V lost 5 bases, J lost 0 bases, and 15 bases stayed unmatched. The CDR3 length is 18 residues. Germline values: CDR1 LNHNV, CDR2 YYDKDF (reference sequence). CDR3 DNA: TGTGCCACCAGCGGACTCCGGGACAGTAAACTCACTAACTATGGCTACACCTTC. Amino acid sequence: CATSGLRDSKLTNYGYTF.

The chain recombines TRBV7-9 with TRBJ2-5; 8 nucleotides align to TRBD2. The CDR3 is made up of 14 amino acids. The V gene end was trimmed by 10 bases and the J gene end by 8 bases; junction bases not matched to a gene: 15. Germline CDR1 is SEHNR and CDR2 is FQNEAQ (reference sequence). CDR3 sequence reads: CAILIEPGLETQYF. Written as DNA, the CDR3 is TGTGCCATCCTCATTGAACCGGGACTAGAAACCCAGTACTTC.

The chain uses TRBV28 and TRBJ1-1; D might be TRBD1 (6 bases). V was trimmed by 5 bases and J by 5 bases, leaving 15 bases between them. Germline lookup yields CDR1 MDHEN and CDR2 SYDVKM. CDR3 length: 14 amino acids. The CDR3 region is CASSVQGRVTEAFF. CDR3 in DNA: TGTGCCAGCAGTGTACAGGGTAGGGTTACTGAAGCTTTCTTT.

The rearrangement joins TRBV19 to TRBJ2-3; D may be TRBD2 (5 bases). Trimming took off 0 bases at V and 1 base at J, with 14 bases between the two ends. This CDR3 comprises 17 residues. Germline V gives CDR1 LNHDA, CDR2 SQIVND (reference sequence). The CDR3 sequence is CASSIDRGARGTDTQYF. The CDR3 bases are TGTGCCAGTAGTATAGATCGCGGAGCGAGGGGCACAGATACGCAGTATTTT.

This CDR3 reads CAIRDRSTEAFF. The DNA of the CDR3 is TGTGCCATCAGGGACAGGAGCACTGAAGCTTTCTTT. The chain recombines TRBV10-3 with TRBJ1-1, with 7 bases matching TRBD1. V lost 6 bases, J lost 4 bases, and 2 bases stayed unmatched. Germline values: CDR1 ENHRY, CDR2 SYGVKD. This CDR3 is 12 amino acids long.

In this sample, this clone turned up a few times. The V and J genes are TRBV5-6 and TRBJ2-5; 11 bases are a match to TRBD2. Germline lookup yields CDR1 SGHDT and CDR2 YYEEEE. V dropped 0 bases and J dropped 4; count of bases not matched to a gene: 8. The CDR3 loop spans 17 amino acids. This CDR3 reads CASSLALAGEGGETQYF. DNA for the CDR3: TGTGCCAGCAGCTTGGCACTAGCGGGGGAGGGTGGAGAGACCCAGTACTTC.

This chain links TRBV9 with TRBJ2-5; TRBD2 aligns across 10 bases. The ends lost 0 bases at V and 1 base at J; junction bases unmatched: 6. This CDR3 contains 17 residues. Germline assignment: CDR1 SGDLS and CDR2 YYNGEE. Written as DNA, the CDR3 is TGTGCCAGCAGCGTAGGTGGCGGGACTAGCGTCCAAGAGACCCAGTACTTC. Translation gives CASSVGGGTSVQETQYF.

The V gene is TRBV5-1, the J gene TRBJ2-7; D gene ambiguous. The CDR3 sequence is 13 residues long. Per the germline V gene, CDR1 is SGHRS and CDR2 is YFSETQ. Deletions cut 10 bases from V and 0 bases from J, with 14 bases between. The CDR3 loop is CAGFLADSYEQYF. CDR3 DNA: TGCGCCGGATTCTTAGCCGACTCCTACGAGCAGTACTTC.

The chain uses TRBV9 and TRBJ1-6, with a possible D match to TRBD1 (6 bases). V lost 0 bases, J lost 8 bases, and 9 bases lay in between. CDR1 is SGDLS, CDR2 YYNGEE, per germline. The CDR3 extends over 14 amino acids. In DNA, the CDR3 is TGTGCCAGCAGCGTAGGAGGGGGAGATTCACCCCTCCACTTT. It specifies CASSVGGGDSPLHF. Drawing the rest from reference TRBV9 and TRBJ1-6, the complete variable domain is DSGVTQTPKHLITATGQRVTLRCSPRSGDLSVYWYQQSLDQGLQFLIQYYNGEERAKGNILERFSAQQFPDLHSELNLSSLELGDSALYFCASSVGGGDSPLHFGNGTRLTVT.

The V and J genes are TRBV28 and TRBJ1-6; D gene uncertain. From germline, CDR1 is MDHEN and CDR2 SYDVKM. This CDR3 region has 12 residues. V shed 10 bases and J shed 8 bases, with 12 bases lying between them. The CDR3 spells CATISRYSPLHF. Here the CDR3 DNA reads TGTGCCACAATCTCCAGGTATTCACCCCTCCACTTT.

This rearrangement joins TRBV27 to TRBJ2-7, with 9 bases fitting TRBD1. With 5 bases clipped from V and 2 bases from J, the junction kept 4 bases outside the gene matches. CDR1 and CDR2 from the germline V gene are MNHEY and SMNVEV (reference sequence). This CDR3 has 14 residues. As DNA, the CDR3 is TGTGCCAGCAGTCAATACAGGGGGCCCTACGAGCAGTACTTC. Translation: CASSQYRGPYEQYF.